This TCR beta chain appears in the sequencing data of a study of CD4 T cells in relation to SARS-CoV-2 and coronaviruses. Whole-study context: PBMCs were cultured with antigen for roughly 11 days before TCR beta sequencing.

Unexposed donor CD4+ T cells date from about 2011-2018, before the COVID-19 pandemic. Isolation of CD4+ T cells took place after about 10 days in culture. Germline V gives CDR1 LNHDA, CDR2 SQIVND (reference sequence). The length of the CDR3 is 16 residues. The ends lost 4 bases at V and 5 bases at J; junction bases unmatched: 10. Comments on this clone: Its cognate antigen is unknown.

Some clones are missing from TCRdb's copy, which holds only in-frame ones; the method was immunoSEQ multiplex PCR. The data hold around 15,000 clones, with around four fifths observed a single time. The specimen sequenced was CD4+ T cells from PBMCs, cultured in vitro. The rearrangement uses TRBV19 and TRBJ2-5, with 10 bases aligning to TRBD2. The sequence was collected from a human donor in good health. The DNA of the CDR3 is TGTGCCAGTAGTAAGCTGGATATTAGCGGGAGGGAGACCCAGTACTTC. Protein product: CASSKLDISGRETQYF.